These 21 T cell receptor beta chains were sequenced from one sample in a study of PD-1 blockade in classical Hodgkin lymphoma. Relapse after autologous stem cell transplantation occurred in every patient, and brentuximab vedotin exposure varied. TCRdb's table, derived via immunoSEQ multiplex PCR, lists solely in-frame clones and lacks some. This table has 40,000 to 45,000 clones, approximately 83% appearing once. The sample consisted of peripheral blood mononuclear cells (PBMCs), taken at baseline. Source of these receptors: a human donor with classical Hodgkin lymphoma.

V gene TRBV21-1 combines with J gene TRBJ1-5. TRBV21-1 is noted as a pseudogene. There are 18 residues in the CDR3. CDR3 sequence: CASKGPDRSKLSNQPQHF. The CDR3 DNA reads TGTGCCAGCAAAGGTCCGGACCGGTCCAAGCTTAGCAATCAGCCCCAGCATTTT.

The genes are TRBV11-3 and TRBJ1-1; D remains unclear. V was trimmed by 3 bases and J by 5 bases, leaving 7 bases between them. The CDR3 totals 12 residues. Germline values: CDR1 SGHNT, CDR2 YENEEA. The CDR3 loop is CASSFVETEAFF. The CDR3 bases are TGTGCCAGCAGCTTCGTAGAGACTGAAGCTTTCTTT. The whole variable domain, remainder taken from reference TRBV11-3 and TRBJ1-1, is EAGVVQSPRYKIIEKKQPVAFWCNPISGHNTLYWYLQNLGQGPELLIRYENEEAVDDSQLPKDRFSAERLKGVDSTLKIQPAELGDSAVYLCASSFVETEAFFGQGTRLTVV.

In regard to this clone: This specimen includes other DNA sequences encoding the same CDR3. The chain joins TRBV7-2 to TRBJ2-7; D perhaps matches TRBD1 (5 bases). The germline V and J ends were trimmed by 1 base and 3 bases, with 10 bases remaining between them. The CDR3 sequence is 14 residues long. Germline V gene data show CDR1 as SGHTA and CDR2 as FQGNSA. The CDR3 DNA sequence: TGTGCCAGCAGCTTAGTAAGCAGGGACTACGAGCAGTACTTC. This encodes CASSLVSRDYEQYF.

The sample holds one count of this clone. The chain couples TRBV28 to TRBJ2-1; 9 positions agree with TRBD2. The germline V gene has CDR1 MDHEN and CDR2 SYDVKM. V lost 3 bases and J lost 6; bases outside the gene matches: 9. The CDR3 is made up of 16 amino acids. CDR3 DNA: TGTGCCAGCAGTTTTAGCGGGAGTTCCATCTCCAATGAGCAGTTCTTC. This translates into CASSFSGSSISNEQFF.

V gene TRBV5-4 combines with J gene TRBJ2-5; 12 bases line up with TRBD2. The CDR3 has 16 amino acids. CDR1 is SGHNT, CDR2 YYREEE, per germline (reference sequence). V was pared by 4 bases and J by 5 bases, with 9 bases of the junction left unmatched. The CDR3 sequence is CASSGRGLAGWETQYF. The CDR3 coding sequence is TGTGCCAGCAGCGGCAGGGGACTAGCGGGCTGGGAGACCCAGTACTTC.

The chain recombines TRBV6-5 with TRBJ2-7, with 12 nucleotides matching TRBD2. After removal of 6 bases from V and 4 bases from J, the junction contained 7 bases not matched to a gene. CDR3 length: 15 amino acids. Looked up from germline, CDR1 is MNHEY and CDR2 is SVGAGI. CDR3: CASRERLAGEYEQYF. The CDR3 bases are TGTGCCAGCAGGGAACGACTAGCGGGAGAGTACGAGCAGTACTTC.

CDR3 region: CASSSYTDTQYF. CDR3 bases: TGTGCCAGCAGCTCGTACACAGATACGCAGTATTTT. The gene calls are TRBV9 and TRBJ2-3, with D hard to call. In germline, CDR1 is SGDLS, CDR2 YYNGEE. Trimming removed 4 bases at V and 2 bases at J, with 5 bases between. This CDR3 comprises 12 residues. The variable domain in full, completed from reference TRBV9 and TRBJ2-3, reads DSGVTQTPKHLITATGQRVTLRCSPRSGDLSVYWYQQSLDQGLQFLIQYYNGEERAKGNILERFSAQQFPDLHSELNLSSLELGDSALYFCASSSYTDTQYFGPGTRLTVL.

As DNA, the CDR3 is TGTGCCAGCGGGTGGGGGAGGTACGAGCAGTACTTC. This sequence encodes CASGWGRYEQYF. This sequence joins TRBV27 and TRBJ2-7, with D possibly being TRBD2 (6 bases). The V end lost 8 bases, the J end lost 4 bases, and 12 bases lay between the germline ends. The CDR3 is 12 residues long. Germline lookup yields CDR1 MNHEY and CDR2 SMNVEV (reference sequence).

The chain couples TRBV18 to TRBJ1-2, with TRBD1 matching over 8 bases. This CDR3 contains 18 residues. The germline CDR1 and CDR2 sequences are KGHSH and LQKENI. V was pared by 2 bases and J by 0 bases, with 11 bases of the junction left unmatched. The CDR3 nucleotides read TGTGCCAGCTCACCATTCTTCCCCCCAGGGGGCGCTAACTATGGCTACACCTTC. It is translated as CASSPFFPPGGANYGYTF.

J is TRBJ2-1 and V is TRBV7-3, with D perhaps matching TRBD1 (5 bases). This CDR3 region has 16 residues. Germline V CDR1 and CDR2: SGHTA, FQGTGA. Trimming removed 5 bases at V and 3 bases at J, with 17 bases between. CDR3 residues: CASSLSTASNYNEQFF. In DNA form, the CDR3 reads TGTGCCAGCAGCCTTTCGACAGCTAGTAACTACAATGAGCAGTTCTTC.

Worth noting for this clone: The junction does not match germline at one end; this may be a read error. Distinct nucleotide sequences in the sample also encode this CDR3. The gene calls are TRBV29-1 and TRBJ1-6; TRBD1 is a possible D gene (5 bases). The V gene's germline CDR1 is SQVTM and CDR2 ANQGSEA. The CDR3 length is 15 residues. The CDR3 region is CSVEAGKGYNSPLHF. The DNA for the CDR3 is TGCAGCGTTGAGGCAGGGAAGGGGTATAATTCACCCCTGCACTTT.

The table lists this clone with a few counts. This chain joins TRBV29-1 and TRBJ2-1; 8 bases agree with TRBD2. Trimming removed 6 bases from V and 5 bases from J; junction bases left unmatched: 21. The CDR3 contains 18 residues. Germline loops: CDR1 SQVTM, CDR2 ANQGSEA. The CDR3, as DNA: TGCAGCGTGGCCGGCAAATCTCAAATCACTAGCGGTAACAATGAGCAGTTCTTC. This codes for CSVAGKSQITSGNNEQFF.

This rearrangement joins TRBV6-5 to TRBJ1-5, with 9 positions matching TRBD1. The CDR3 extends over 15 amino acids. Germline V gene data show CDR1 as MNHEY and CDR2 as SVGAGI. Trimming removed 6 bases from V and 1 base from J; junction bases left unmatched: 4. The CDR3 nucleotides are TGTGCCAGCAGCCAGACAGGGGGAAGCAATCAGCCCCAGCATTTT. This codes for CASSQTGGSNQPQHF.

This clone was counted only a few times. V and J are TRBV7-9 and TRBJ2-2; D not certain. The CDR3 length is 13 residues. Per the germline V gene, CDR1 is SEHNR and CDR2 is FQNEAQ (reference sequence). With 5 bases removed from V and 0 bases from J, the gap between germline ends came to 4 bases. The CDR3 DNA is TGTGCCAGCAGCAAGACGAACACCGGGGAGCTGTTTTTT. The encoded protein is CASSKTNTGELFF.

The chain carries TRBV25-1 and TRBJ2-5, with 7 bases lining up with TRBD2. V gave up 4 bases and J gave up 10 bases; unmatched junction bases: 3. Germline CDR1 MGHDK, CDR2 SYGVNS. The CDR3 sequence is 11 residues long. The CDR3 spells CASSGRGDQYF. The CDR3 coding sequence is TGTGCCAGCAGTGGTCGGGGGGACCAGTACTTC.

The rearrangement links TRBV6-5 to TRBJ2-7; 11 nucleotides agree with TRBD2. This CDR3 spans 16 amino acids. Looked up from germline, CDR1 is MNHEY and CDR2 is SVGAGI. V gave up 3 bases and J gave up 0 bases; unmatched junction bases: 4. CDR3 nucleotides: TGTGCCAGCAGTTATGGAGGACTAGCGGGCTCCTACGAGCAGTACTTC. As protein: CASSYGGLAGSYEQYF.

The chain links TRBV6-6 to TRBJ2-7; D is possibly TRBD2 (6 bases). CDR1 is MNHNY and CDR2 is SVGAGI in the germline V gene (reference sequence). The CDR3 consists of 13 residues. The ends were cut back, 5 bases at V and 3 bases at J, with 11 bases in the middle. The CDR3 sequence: CASSAGLNYEQYF. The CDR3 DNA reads TGTGCCAGCAGTGCGGGACTTAACTACGAGCAGTACTTC.

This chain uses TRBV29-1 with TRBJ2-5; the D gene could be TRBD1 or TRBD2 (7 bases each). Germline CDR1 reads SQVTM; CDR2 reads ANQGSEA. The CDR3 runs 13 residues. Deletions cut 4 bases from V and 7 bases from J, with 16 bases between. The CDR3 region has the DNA TGCAGCGTTGGAGCAGGGGGGGTCGGGACCCAGTACTTC. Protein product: CSVGAGGVGTQYF.

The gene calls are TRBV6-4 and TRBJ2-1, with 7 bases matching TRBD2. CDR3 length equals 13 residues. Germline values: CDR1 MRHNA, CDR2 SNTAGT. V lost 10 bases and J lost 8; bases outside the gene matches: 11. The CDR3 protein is CATSRGSGYEQFF. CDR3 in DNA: TGTGCCACCTCCCGGGGTAGCGGGTATGAGCAGTTCTTC.

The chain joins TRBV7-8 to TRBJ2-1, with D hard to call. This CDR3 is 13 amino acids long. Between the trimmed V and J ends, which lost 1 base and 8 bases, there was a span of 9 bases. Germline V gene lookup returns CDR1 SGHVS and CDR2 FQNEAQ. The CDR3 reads CASSLVRWDEQFF. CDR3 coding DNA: TGTGCCAGCAGCTTAGTTCGGTGGGATGAGCAGTTCTTC.

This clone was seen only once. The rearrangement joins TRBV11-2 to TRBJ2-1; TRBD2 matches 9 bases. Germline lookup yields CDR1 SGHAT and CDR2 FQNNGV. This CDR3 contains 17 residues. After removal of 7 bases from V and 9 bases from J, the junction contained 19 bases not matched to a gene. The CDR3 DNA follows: TGTGCCAGCACCGCGAATGGGGTAGCGGGAGATTCATCTGAGCAGTTCTTC. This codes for CASTANGVAGDSSEQFF.